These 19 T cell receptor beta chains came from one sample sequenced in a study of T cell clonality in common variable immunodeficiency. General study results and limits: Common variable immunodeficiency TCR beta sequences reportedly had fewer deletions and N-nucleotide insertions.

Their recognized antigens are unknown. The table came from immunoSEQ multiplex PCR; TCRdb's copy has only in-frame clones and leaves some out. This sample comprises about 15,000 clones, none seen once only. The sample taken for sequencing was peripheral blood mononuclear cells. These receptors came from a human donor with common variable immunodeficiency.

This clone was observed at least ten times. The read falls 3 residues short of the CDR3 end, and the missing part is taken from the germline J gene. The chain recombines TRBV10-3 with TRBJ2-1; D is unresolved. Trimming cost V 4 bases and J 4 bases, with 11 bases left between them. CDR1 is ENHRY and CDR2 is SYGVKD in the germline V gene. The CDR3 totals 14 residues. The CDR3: CAISGADEYNEQFF. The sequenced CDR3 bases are TGTGCCATCAGTGGGGCAGATGAATACAATGAG.

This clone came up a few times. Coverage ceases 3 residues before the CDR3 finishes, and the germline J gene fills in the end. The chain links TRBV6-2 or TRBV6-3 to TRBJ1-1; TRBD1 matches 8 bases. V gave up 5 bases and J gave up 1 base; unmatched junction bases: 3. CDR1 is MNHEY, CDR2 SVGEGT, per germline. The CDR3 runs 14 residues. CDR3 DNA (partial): TGTGCCAGCAGTCGGGACAGGCCGAACACTGAA. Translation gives CASSRDRPNTE. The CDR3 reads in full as CASSRDRPNTEAFF.

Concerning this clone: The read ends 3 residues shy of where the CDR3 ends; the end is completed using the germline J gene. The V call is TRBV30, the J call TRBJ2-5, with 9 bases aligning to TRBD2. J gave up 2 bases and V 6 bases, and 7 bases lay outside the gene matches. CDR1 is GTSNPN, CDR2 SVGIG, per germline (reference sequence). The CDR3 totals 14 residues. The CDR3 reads CACLAGAPQETQYF. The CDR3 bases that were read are TGTGCCTGTTTAGCGGGGGCCCCACAAGAGACC.

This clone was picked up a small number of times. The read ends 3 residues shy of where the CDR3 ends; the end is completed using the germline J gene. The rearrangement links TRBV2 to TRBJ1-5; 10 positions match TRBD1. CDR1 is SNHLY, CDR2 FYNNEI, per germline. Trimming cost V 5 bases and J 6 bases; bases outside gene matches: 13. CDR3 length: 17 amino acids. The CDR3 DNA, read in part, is TGTGCCAGCAGTACCCCGGGACAGGGGTTTGGCGGTCAGCCC. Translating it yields CASSTPGQGFGGQP. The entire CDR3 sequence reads CASSTPGQGFGGQPQHF.

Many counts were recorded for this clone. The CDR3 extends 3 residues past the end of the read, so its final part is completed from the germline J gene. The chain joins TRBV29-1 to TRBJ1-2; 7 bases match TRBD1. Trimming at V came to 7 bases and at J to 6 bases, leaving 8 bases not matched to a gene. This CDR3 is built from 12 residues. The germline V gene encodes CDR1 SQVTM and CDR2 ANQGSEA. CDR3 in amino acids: CSGRTGENGYTF. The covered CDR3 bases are TGCAGCGGGCGGACAGGAGAAAATGGC.

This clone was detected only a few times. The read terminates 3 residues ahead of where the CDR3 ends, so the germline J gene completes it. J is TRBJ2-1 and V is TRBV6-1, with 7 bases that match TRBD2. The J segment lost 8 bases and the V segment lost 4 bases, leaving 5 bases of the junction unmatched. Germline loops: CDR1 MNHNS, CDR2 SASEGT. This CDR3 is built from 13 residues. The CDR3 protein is CASSATSFYEQFF. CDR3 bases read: TGTGCCAGCAGTGCGACTAGCTTCTATGAG.

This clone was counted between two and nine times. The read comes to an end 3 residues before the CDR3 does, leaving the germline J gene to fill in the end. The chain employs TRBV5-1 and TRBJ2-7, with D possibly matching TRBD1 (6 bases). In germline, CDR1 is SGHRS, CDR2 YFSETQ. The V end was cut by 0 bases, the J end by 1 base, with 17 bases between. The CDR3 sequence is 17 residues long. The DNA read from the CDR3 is TGCGCCAGCAGCTTGGCCTATTCCCCTACAGGGTCCTACGAG. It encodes CASSLAYSPTGSYE. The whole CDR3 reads CASSLAYSPTGSYEQYF.

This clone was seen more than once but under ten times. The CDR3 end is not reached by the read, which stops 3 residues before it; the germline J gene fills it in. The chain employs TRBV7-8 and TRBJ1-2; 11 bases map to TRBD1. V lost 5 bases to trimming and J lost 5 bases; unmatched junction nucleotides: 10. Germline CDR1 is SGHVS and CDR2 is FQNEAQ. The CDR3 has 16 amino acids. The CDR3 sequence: CASSPNWDRGTYGYTF. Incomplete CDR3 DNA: TGTGCCAGCAGCCCAAATTGGGACAGGGGGACATATGGC.

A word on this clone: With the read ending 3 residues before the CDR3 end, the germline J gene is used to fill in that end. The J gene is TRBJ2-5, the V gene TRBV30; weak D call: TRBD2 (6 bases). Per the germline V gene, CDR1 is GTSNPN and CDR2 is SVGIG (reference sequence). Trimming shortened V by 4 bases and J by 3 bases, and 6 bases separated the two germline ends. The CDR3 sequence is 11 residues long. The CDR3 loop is CAWTGEETQYF. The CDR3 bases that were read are TGTGCCTGGACGGGGGAAGAGACC.

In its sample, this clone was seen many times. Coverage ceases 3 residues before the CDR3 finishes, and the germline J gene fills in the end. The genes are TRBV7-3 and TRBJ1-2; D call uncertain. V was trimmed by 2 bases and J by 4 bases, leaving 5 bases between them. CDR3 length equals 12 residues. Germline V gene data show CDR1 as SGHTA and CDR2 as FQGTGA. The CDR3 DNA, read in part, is TGTGCCAGCAGCTTAGAAGGCTATGGC. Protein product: CASSLEGYG. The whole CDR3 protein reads CASSLEGYGYTF.

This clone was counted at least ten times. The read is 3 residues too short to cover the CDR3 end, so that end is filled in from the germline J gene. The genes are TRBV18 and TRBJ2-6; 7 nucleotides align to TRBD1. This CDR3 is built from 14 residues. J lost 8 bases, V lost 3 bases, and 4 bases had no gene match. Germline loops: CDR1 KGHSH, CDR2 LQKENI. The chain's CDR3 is CASSPEGGTNVLTF. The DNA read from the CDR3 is TGTGCCAGCTCACCGGAAGGGGGCACCAACGTC.

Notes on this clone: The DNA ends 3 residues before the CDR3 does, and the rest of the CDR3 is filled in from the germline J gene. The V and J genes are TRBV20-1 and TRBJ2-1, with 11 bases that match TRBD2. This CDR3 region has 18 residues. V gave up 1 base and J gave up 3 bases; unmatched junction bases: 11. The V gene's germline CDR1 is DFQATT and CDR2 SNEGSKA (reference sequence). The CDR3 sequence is CSARGKLAGGQRYNEQFF. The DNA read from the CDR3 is TGCAGTGCTAGAGGTAAGCTAGCGGGAGGACAACGCTACAATGAG.

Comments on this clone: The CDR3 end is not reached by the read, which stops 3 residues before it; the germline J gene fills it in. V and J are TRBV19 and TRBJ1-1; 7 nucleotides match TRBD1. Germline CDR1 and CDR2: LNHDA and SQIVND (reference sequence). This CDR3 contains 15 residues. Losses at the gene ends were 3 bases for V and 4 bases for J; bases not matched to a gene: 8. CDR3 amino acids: CASSILRGPTTEAFF. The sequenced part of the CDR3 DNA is TGTGCCAGTAGTATTTTAAGGGGGCCCACCACTGAA.

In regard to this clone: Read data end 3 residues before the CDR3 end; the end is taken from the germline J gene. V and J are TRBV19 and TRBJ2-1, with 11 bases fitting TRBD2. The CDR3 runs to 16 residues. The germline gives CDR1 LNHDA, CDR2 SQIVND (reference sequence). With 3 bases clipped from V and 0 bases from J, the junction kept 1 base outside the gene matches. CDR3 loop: CASSITSGGSYNEQFF. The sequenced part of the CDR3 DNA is TGTGCCAGTAGTATTACTAGCGGGGGCTCCTACAATGAG.

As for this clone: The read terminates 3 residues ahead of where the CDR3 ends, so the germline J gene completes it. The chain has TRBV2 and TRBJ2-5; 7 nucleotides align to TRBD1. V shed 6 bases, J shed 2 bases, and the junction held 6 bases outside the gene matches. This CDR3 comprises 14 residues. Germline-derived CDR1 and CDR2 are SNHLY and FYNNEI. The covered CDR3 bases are TGTGCCAGCAGGCCGGGACAGCTTCAAGAGACC. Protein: CASRPGQLQET. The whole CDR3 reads CASRPGQLQETQYF.

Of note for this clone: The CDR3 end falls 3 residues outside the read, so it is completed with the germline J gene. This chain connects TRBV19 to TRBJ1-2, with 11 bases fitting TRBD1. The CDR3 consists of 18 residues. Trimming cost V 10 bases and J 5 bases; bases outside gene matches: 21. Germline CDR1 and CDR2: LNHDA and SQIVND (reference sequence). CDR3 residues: CATRLSGTGGGTGYGYTF. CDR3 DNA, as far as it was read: TGTGCCACCCGTCTTTCCGGGACAGGGGGTGGCACGGGATATGGC.

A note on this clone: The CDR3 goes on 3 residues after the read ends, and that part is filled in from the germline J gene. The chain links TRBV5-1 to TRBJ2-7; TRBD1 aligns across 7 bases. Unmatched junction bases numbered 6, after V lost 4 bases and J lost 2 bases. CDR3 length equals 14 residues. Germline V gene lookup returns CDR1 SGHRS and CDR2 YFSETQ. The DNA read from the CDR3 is TGCGCCAGCAGCACAGGACAGGCCGCCTACGAG. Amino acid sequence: CASSTGQAAYE. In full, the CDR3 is CASSTGQAAYEQYF.

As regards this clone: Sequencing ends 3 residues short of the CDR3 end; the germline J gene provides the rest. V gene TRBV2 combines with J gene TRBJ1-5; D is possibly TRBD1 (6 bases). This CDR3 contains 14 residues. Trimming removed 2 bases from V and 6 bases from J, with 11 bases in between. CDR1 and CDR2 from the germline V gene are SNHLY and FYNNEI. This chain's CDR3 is CASSETGSTQPQHF. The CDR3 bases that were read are TGTGCCAGCAGTGAAACAGGGTCCACTCAGCCC. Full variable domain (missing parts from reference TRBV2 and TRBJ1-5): EPEVTQTPSHQVTQMGQEVILRCVPISNHLYFYWYRQILGQKVEFLVSFYNNEISEKSEIFDDQFSVERPDGSNFTLKIRSTKLEDSAMYFCASSETGSTQPQHFGDGTRLSIL.

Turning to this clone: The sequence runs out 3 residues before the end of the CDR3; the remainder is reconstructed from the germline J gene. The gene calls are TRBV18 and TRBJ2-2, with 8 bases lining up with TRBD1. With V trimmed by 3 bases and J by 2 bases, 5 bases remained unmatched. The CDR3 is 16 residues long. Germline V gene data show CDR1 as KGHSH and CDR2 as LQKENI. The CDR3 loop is CASSPNRGANTGELFF. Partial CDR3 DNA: TGTGCCAGCTCACCGAACAGGGGGGCAAACACCGGGGAG.